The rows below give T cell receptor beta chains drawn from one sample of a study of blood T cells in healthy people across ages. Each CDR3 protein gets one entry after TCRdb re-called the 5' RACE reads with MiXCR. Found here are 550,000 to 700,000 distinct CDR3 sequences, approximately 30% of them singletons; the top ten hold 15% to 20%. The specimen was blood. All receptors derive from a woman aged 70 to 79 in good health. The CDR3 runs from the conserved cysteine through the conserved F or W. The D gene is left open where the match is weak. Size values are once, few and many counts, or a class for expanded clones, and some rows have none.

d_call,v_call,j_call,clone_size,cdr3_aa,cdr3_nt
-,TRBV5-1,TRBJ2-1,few,CASSLTQNEQFF,TGCGCCAGCAGCTTGACTCAGAATGAGCAGTTCTTC
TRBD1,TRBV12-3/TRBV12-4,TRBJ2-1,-,CASSLGRDRGLYNEQFF,TGTGCCAGCAGTTTGGGCCGGGACAGGGGTCTCTACAATGAGCAGTTCTTC
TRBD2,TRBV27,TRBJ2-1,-,CASQTSGGSYEQFF,TGTGCCAGTCAAACTAGCGGGGGGTCGTATGAGCAGTTCTTC
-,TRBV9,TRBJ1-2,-,CASSVRGQGGYTF,TGTGCCAGCAGCGTAAGAGGGCAGGGGGGCTACACCTTC
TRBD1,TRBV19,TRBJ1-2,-,CASGMPGQKNYGYTF,TGTGCCAGTGGTATGCCGGGACAGAAGAACTATGGCTACACCTTC
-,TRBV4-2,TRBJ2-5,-,CASSPVAGGEKTQYF,TGTGCCAGCAGCCCTGTTGCAGGGGGGGAAAAGACCCAGTACTTC
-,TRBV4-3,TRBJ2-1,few,CASSQDLGVDEQFF,TGCGCCAGCAGCCAAGATCTCGGCGTGGATGAGCAGTTCTTC
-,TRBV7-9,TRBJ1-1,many,CASSLEAANKAFF,TGTGCCAGCAGCCTCGAAGCGGCGAATAAAGCTTTCTTT
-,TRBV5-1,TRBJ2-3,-,CASSPHINRDTQYF,TGCGCCAGCAGCCCACACATCAACCGAGATACGCAGTATTTT
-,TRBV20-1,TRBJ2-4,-,CSARSAQGTNIQYF,TGCAGTGCTAGATCGGCACAGGGTACGAACATTCAGTACTTC
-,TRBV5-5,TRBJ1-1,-,CASSRARETEAFF,TGTGCCAGCAGCCGGGCCAGGGAAACTGAAGCTTTCTTT
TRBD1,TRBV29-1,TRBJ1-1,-,CGDGTPGQGTVEAFF,TGCGGCGATGGTACCCCGGGACAGGGGACGGTCGAAGCTTTCTTT